The text below deals with one T cell receptor (beta chain). Its matching antigen is unknown. The sample comes from a study of CD8+CD57+ T cells in acquired aplastic anemia. Study findings and constraints: Any difference that existed in CD8+ Simpson's diversity between patients and controls was not significant. The study identified about 30 CD8+ CDR3 sequences shared by patients and controls.

CD8+CD57+ cell expansion had been shown by flow cytometry in patients chosen for sequencing. According to the study, genomic DNA was the template for TCR beta VDJ and CDR3 profiling. TCRdb ran MiXCR on the reads and lists one entry per CDR3 protein. The repertoire holds 150,000 to 200,000 distinct CDR3 sequences, around 48% seen once, with about 30% in the top ten. Germline trimming cut 4 bases from V and 4 bases from J; bases unmatched to any gene: 4. There are 14 residues in the CDR3. Germline V gene data show CDR1 as ENHRY and CDR2 as SYGVKD. The chain carries TRBV10-3 and TRBJ2-7; 10 bases line up with TRBD1. The sequencing sample was made of sorted CD4+, CD8+, or CD8+CD57+ T cells (not recorded which) from PBMCs. This clonotype was obtained from a human donor with aplastic anemia. CDR3 sequence reads: CAISARDRGYEQYF. In DNA form, the CDR3 reads TGTGCCATCAGTGCGAGGGACAGGGGTTACGAGCAGTACTTC.